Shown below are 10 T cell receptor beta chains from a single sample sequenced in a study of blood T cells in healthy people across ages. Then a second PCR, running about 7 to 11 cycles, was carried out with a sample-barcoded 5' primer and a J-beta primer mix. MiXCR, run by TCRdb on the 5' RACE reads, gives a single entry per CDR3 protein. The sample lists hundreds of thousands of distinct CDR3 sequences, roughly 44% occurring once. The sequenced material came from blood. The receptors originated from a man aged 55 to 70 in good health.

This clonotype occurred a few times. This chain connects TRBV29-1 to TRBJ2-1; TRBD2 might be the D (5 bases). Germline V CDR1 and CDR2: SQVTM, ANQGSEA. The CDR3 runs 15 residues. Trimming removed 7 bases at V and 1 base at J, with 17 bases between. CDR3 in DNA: TGCAGCGCCATCGGCGGGCCGGGATCCTACAATGAGCAGTTCTTC. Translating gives CSAIGGPGSYNEQFF.

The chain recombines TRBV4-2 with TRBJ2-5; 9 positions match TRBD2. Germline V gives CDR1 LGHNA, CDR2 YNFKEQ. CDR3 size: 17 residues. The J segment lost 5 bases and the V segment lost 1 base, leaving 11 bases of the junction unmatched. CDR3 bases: TGTGCCAGCAGCCAAGTGAGCGGCGGGGGGGCCCGTGAGACCCAGTACTTC. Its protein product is CASSQVSGGGARETQYF.

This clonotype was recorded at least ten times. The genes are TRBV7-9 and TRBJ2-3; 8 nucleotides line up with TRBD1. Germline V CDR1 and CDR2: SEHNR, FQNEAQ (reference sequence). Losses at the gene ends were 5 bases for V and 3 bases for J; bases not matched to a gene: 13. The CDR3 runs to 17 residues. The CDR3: CASSPPATGVRTDTQYF. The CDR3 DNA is TGTGCCAGCAGCCCCCCCGCGACAGGGGTGAGGACAGATACGCAGTATTTT.

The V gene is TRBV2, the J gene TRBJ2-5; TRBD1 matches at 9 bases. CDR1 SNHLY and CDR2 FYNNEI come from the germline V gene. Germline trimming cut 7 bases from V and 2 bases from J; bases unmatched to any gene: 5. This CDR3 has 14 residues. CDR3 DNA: TGTGCCAGCAACCTGGACAGGGGTCAAGAGACCCAGTACTTC. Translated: CASNLDRGQETQYF.

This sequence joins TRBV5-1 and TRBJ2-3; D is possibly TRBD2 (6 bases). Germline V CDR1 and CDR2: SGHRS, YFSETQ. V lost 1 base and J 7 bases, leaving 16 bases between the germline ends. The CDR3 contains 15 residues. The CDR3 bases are TGCGCCAGCAGCTTGATCCGGGACTCCCTAAATACGCAGTATTTT. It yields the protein CASSLIRDSLNTQYF.

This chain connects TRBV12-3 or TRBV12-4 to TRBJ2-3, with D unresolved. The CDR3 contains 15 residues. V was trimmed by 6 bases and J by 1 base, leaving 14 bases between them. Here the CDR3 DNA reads TGTGCCAGCAGCTTGGGCCCCTTTCGCACAGATACGCAGTATTTT. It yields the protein CASSLGPFRTDTQYF.

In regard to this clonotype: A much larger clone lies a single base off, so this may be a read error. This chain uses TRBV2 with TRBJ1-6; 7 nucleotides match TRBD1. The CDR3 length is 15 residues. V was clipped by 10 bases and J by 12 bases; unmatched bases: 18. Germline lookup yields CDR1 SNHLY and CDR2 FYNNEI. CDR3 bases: TGTGCCAACAGGAAAGGACAGGCCCCGGGGGAACCCCTCCACTTT. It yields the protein CANRKGQAPGEPLHF.

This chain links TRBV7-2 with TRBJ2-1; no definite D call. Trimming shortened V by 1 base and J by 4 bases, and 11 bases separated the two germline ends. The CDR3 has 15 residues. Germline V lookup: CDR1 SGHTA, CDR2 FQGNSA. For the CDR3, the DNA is TGTGCCAGCAGCTTAGGGGCGGCAGTTTACAATGAGCAGTTCTTC. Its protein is CASSLGAAVYNEQFF.

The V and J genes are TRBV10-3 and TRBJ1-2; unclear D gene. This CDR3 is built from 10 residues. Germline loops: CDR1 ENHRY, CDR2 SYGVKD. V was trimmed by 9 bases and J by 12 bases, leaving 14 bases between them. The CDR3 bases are TGTGCCATTAGAAGGCACGGCAACACCTTC. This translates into CAIRRHGNTF.

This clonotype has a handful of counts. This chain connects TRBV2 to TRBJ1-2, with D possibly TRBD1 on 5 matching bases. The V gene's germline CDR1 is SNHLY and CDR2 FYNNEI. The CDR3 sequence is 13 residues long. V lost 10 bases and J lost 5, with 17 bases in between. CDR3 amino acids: CATQLTVLYGYTF. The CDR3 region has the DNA TGTGCCACCCAACTGACAGTCCTTTATGGCTACACCTTC.